Shown below are 19 T cell receptor beta chains from a single sample sequenced in a study of identical twins. TCRdb analysed the 5' RACE reads with MiXCR anew, one entry per CDR3 protein. The sample lists around 480,000 distinct CDR3 sequences, more than 13% occurring once. This sample also belongs to another study, concerning yellow fever vaccine responses in identical twins.

Sequenced: CD4+ T cells sorted from blood. The receptors originated from a woman between 18 and 30 years old in good health.

This clonotype was observed a few times. The chain carries TRBV5-6 and TRBJ2-5, with D unresolved. The CDR3 loop spans 14 amino acids. CDR1 SGHDT and CDR2 YYEEEE come from the germline V gene. V was cut by 4 bases and J by 0 bases, with 10 bases left in between. DNA of the CDR3: TGTGCCAGCAGCGTGGACCGGTACCAAGAGACCCAGTACTTC. As protein: CASSVDRYQETQYF.

The rearrangement links TRBV2 to TRBJ2-5; D is undetermined. The ends were cut back, 8 bases at V and 5 bases at J, with 12 bases in the middle. The CDR3 has 12 residues. Germline CDR1 reads SNHLY; CDR2 reads FYNNEI. CDR3 protein: CASRWGSETQYF. The CDR3 coding sequence is TGTGCCAGCCGATGGGGATCGGAGACCCAGTACTTC. Together with reference TRBV2 and TRBJ2-5, the CDR3 gives the full variable domain: EPEVTQTPSHQVTQMGQEVILRCVPISNHLYFYWYRQILGQKVEFLVSFYNNEISEKSEIFDDQFSVERPDGSNFTLKIRSTKLEDSAMYFCASRWGSETQYFGPGTRLLVL.

The V gene is TRBV12-3 or TRBV12-4, the J gene TRBJ2-7; D may be TRBD1 or TRBD2 (6 bases each). V was trimmed by 2 bases and J by 6 bases, leaving 14 bases between them. The CDR3 extends over 14 amino acids. CDR3 loop: CASSLRGAGGEQYF. CDR3 DNA: TGTGCCAGCAGTTTAAGGGGGGCTGGAGGCGAGCAGTACTTC.

The V gene is TRBV20-1, the J gene TRBJ2-7, with 8 bases fitting TRBD2. J gave up 6 bases and V 0 bases, and 10 bases lay outside the gene matches. Germline V lookup: CDR1 DFQATT, CDR2 SNEGSKA (reference sequence). This CDR3 is 15 amino acids long. CDR3 DNA sequence: TGCAGTGCTAGAGATCGCGGAGCGGGAGTGGGCGAGCAGTACTTC. This sequence encodes CSARDRGAGVGEQYF.

This clonotype appeared a few times. The genes are TRBV2 and TRBJ2-3, with D possibly TRBD2 on 6 matching bases. The V gene lost 6 bases and the J gene lost 4 bases, with 14 bases spanning the gap. Per the germline V gene, CDR1 is SNHLY and CDR2 is FYNNEI. The CDR3 spans 14 residues. The CDR3 loop reads CASRETSAPDTQYF. For the CDR3, the DNA is TGTGCCAGCAGGGAGACTAGTGCCCCAGATACGCAGTATTTT.

This chain links TRBV10-3 with TRBJ2-7; a possible D gene is TRBD2 (5 bases). Trimming cost V 4 bases and J 0 bases, with 7 bases left between them. The CDR3 extends over 13 amino acids. Looked up from germline, CDR1 is ENHRY and CDR2 is SYGVKD. CDR3 bases: TGTGCCATCAGTGCTCGGGACTCCTACGAGCAGTACTTC. Translation gives CAISARDSYEQYF.

The chain combines TRBV2 with TRBJ2-5; the match to TRBD2 covers 10 bases. The CDR3 contains 15 residues. Germline CDR1 reads SNHLY; CDR2 reads FYNNEI. V lost 3 bases and J lost 2; bases outside the gene matches: 3. DNA for the CDR3: TGTGCCAGCAGTGAGCTAGCGGGGGTTCAAGAGACCCAGTACTTC. The encoded protein is CASSELAGVQETQYF.

A few counts support this clonotype. This sequence joins TRBV28 and TRBJ1-1; D is perhaps TRBD1 (6 bases). CDR1 MDHEN and CDR2 SYDVKM come from the germline V gene. This CDR3 contains 17 residues. The V end lost 2 bases, the J end lost 1 base, and 17 bases lay between the germline ends. CDR3 protein: CASSLIGGPAQNTEAFF. CDR3 sequence (DNA): TGTGCCAGCAGTTTAATCGGGGGGCCGGCCCAGAACACTGAAGCTTTCTTT. The full variable domain, in which reference TRBV28 and TRBJ1-1 provide the parts outside the CDR3, is DVKVTQSSRYLVKRTGEKVFLECVQDMDHENMFWYRQDPGLGLRLIYFSYDVKMKEKGDIPEGYSVSREKKERFSLILESASTNQTSMYLCASSLIGGPAQNTEAFFGQGTRLTVV.

The sample holds a few counts of this clonotype. The chain joins TRBV24-1 to TRBJ2-2; D gene unclear. Deletions cut 4 bases from V and 5 bases from J, with 13 bases between. Per the germline V gene, CDR1 is KGHDR and CDR2 is SFDVKD. The CDR3 spans 15 residues. The CDR3 coding sequence is TGTGCCACCAGTGACCCCGGTAGGGTTACCGGGGAGCTGTTTTTT. As protein: CATSDPGRVTGELFF.

This clonotype came up a few times. The rearrangement uses TRBV2 and TRBJ2-1, with 9 bases fitting TRBD2. Germline CDR1 is SNHLY and CDR2 is FYNNEI. CDR3 length: 15 amino acids. The CDR3 DNA is TGTGCGATCGGTAGTAGCGGGAGCTCCTACAATGAGCAGTTCTTC. Encoded protein: CAIGSSGSSYNEQFF.

This clonotype came up a few times. The J gene is TRBJ2-2, the V gene TRBV5-6; TRBD2 aligns across 9 bases. V lost 3 bases and J lost 4; bases outside the gene matches: 10. The CDR3 loop spans 17 amino acids. Germline V CDR1 and CDR2: SGHDT, YYEEEE. This CDR3 is CASSYDSGSPRTGELFF. The CDR3 DNA sequence: TGTGCCAGCAGCTATGATAGCGGGAGTCCGCGCACCGGGGAGCTGTTTTTT.

About this clonotype itself: Since a much larger clone is just one base distant, this may be a read error. The genes are TRBV29-1 and TRBJ2-7; D remains ambiguous. Germline CDR1 reads SQVTM; CDR2 reads ANQGSEA. Trimming stripped 0 bases from V and 6 bases from J, with 15 bases between. The CDR3 is 14 residues long. Here the CDR3 reads CSVEDLQGRGEQYF. DNA of the CDR3: TGCAGCGTTGAAGATCTTCAAGGACGTGGCGAGCAGTACTTC.

The CDR3 nucleotides are TGTGCCATCAGTGAGTCTACAGGGGCCTTGACCGGGGAGCTGTTTTTT. Translated, it gives CAISESTGALTGELFF. This sequence joins TRBV10-3 and TRBJ2-2, with 7 bases identical to TRBD1. V trimming: 0 bases; J trimming: 5 bases; junction bases outside the gene matches: 6. This CDR3 has 16 amino acids. Germline CDR1 is ENHRY and CDR2 is SYGVKD.

This clonotype was seen more than once but under ten times. This chain connects TRBV7-2 to TRBJ2-1; possible D gene TRBD1, 7 bases. Trimming shortened V by 0 bases and J by 10 bases, and 16 bases separated the two germline ends. The germline V gene has CDR1 SGHTA and CDR2 FQGNSA. The CDR3 spans 15 residues. CDR3 sequence reads: CASSLALGGGGEQFF. The CDR3 nucleotides are TGTGCCAGCAGCTTAGCCTTAGGAGGGGGCGGCGAGCAGTTCTTC.

There are a few counts of this clonotype. V usage is TRBV7-2 and J usage is TRBJ2-1; TRBD2 agrees at 8 bases. The CDR3 totals 15 residues. Germline trimming cut 1 base from V and 5 bases from J; bases unmatched to any gene: 4. Germline V gene data show CDR1 as SGHTA and CDR2 as FQGNSA. The CDR3 nucleotides read TGTGCCAGCAGCTTAGAGAGCGGGAGCCACAATGAGCAGTTCTTC. It yields the protein CASSLESGSHNEQFF. Drawing the rest from reference TRBV7-2 and TRBJ2-1, the complete variable domain is GAGVSQSPSNKVTEKGKDVELRCDPISGHTALYWYRQSLGQGLEFLIYFQGNSAPDKSGLPSDRFSAERTGGSVSTLTIQRTQQEDSAVYLCASSLESGSHNEQFFGPGTRLTVL.

The rearrangement joins TRBV3-1 to TRBJ2-1; perhaps TRBD2 as D (5 bases). From germline, CDR1 is LGHDT and CDR2 YNNKEL (reference sequence). The CDR3 is made up of 15 amino acids. Trimming took 2 bases from V and 0 from J, leaving 8 bases between them. In DNA form, the CDR3 reads TGTGCCAGCAGCCAACTGGGGAGCTCCTACAATGAGCAGTTCTTC. Translation: CASSQLGSSYNEQFF.

The V gene is TRBV6-5, the J gene TRBJ2-3, with D possibly being TRBD2 (7 bases). The CDR3 is 17 amino acids. Per germline, CDR1 MNHEY and CDR2 SVGAGI. Trimming left V 0 bases short and J 1 base short, with 14 bases between. The CDR3 nucleotides read TGTGCCAGCAGTTACTCGAAGGGGGGGACGGGCACAGATACGCAGTATTTT. It specifies CASSYSKGGTGTDTQYF.

This clonotype was detected many times. This chain links TRBV7-9 with TRBJ1-3; 10 positions match TRBD1. The CDR3 totals 12 residues. V dropped 11 bases and J dropped 3; count of bases not matched to a gene: 1. The germline V gene has CDR1 SEHNR and CDR2 FQNEAQ (reference sequence). CDR3 nucleotides: TGTGCCTGGGACAGGGGTGGAAACACCATATATTTT. It translates to CAWDRGGNTIYF. The whole variable domain, filled in from reference TRBV7-9 and TRBJ1-3, reads DTGVSQNPRHKITKRGQNVTFRCDPISEHNRLYWYRQTLGQGPEFLTYFQNEAQLEKSRLLSDRFSAERPKGSFSTLEIQRTEQGDSAMYLCAWDRGGNTIYFGEGSWLTVV.

This clonotype was counted between two and nine times. The V and J genes are TRBV6-2 or TRBV6-3 and TRBJ2-6, with D perhaps assigned TRBD1 or TRBD2 (6 bases each). Trimming removed 2 bases at V and 4 bases at J, with 9 bases between. This CDR3 region has 15 residues. Germline V CDR1 and CDR2: MNHEY, SVGEGT. The CDR3 region has the DNA TGTGCCAGCAGTTACGGGGGGCTGGGGGCCAACGTCCTGACTTTC. Translation gives CASSYGGLGANVLTF.